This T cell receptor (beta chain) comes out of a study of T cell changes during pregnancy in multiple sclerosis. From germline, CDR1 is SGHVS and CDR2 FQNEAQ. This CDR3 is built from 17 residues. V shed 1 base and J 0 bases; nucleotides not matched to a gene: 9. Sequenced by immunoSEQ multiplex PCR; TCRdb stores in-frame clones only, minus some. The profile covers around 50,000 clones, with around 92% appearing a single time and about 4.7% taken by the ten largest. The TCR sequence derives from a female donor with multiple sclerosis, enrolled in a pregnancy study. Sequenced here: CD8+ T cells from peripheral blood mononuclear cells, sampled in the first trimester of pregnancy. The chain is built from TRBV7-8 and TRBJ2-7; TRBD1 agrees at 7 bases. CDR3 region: CASSLERGGKSSYEQYF. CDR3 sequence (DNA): TGTGCCAGCAGCTTAGAAAGAGGGGGCAAATCCTCCTACGAGCAGTACTTC.